The clone carrying this T cell receptor (beta chain) was seen repeatedly, ten times or more. Antigen specificity is unknown. Looked up from germline, CDR1 is SGHTA and CDR2 is FQGNSA. Unmatched junction bases numbered 13, after V lost 2 bases and J lost 6 bases. There are 18 residues in the CDR3. By 5'RACE template switching, TCR cDNA was produced, with a universal primer site and UMIs added in the process. TCRdb fed the 5' RACE reads into MiXCR, producing one record per CDR3 protein. This table has about 400,000 distinct CDR3 sequences, 6.2% appearing once. The sample comes from a study of T cells after yellow fever vaccination. Points from the study as a whole: Booster samples showed a return of most primary-vaccination clones (approximately 95% CD4, approximately 85% CD8).

V and J are TRBV7-2 and TRBJ2-4; TRBD2 matches at 10 bases. Specimen: PBMCs, collected 5 days after the yellow fever booster vaccination. This clonotype originated in a man aged 25 to 40 who received the YFV17D yellow fever vaccine. CDR3 region: CASSLSLAGVLTINIQYF. CDR3 nucleotide sequence: TGTGCCAGCAGCTTATCCCTAGCGGGAGTTCTCACAATAAACATTCAGTACTTC. The full variable domain, rest sourced from reference TRBV7-2 and TRBJ2-4, is GAGVSQSPSNKVTEKGKDVELRCDPISGHTALYWYRQSLGQGLEFLIYFQGNSAPDKSGLPSDRFSAERTGGSVSTLTIQRTQQEDSAVYLCASSLSLAGVLTINIQYFGAGTRLSVL.